A selection of T cell receptor beta chains follows, all from one sample in a study of T cell changes during pregnancy in multiple sclerosis. The repertoire was sequenced with immunoSEQ multiplex PCR; TCRdb's copy has only in-frame clones and lacks some. The sample holds about 130,000 clones, 90% to 96% seen once. Sequenced here: peripheral blood, sampled after pregnancy. All receptors derive from a female donor with multiple sclerosis, enrolled in a pregnancy study. CDR3s leave out the opening cysteine and the closing phenylalanine or tryptophan. Only part of the rows carry a size: once, few, many, or a class if the clone is expanded.

v_gene	j_gene	abundance	CDR3aa
TRBV6-5	TRBJ2-2	-	ASSLAGGATGELF
TRBV30	TRBJ2-5	-	AWTSGGVQETQY
TRBV7-9	TRBJ1-1	-	ASSLGDIGNTEAF
TRBV28	TRBJ2-3	-	ASSPRTSATNTQY
TRBV4-1	TRBJ2-1	once	ASSHSGRDSQPQQF
TRBV2	TRBJ1-5	-	ASRRDISNQPQH
TRBV5-5	TRBJ1-2	-	ASSIVSGGKH
TRBV6-5	TRBJ2-7	once	ASSFTVGDSYEQY
TRBV11-2	TRBJ2-7	-	ASRESTSGRFYEQY
TRBV30	TRBJ1-5	-	AWSGRSNQPQH
TRBV4-1	TRBJ2-1	-	ASSQLDLLPGNNEQF
TRBV18	TRBJ2-2	-	ASSPRRLAGNTGELF
TRBV29-1	TRBJ2-4	-	SVERSGENIQY
TRBV14	TRBJ2-5	-	ASSQEAGVYETQY
TRBV6-5	TRBJ2-2	once	AISGLAGTGELF
TRBV28	TRBJ2-4	-	ASSFSGGPEY
TRBV5-5	TRBJ1-2	-	ASSFTGDYGYT
TRBV7-2	TRBJ2-7	-	ASSLGLDRGEQY
TRBV27	TRBJ2-2	-	ASSLGRTNTGELF
TRBV28	TRBJ1-1	-	ASSLSLRYTEAF
TRBV7-9	TRBJ2-7	-	ASSQAGGTDYEQY
TRBV29-1	TRBJ2-2	-	SVHGGGTGELF
TRBV2	TRBJ2-7	-	AGGGSGGPYEQY
TRBV19	TRBJ2-7	-	ASKEGVGTLTPGGEQY
TRBV27	TRBJ1-5	once	ASSLAQAGRPQH
TRBV19	TRBJ2-3	-	ASSGQAGDTQY
TRBV23-1	TRBJ1-5	-	ARGGTGINRPQH
TRBV27	TRBJ2-7	-	ASRNRDYPYEQY
TRBV30	TRBJ2-1	-	AWTGLAGGLSMGEQF
TRBV28	TRBJ2-1	-	ASSLFRGADSYNEQF
TRBV19	TRBJ2-2	once	ASSTGLAGWTGELF
TRBV28	TRBJ2-7	-	ASSLGQVNYEQY
TRBV11-1	TRBJ2-3	-	ASSLNGRSDTQY
TRBV6-5	TRBJ2-3	-	ASSLLAGGTDTQY
TRBV28	TRBJ1-2	-	ASSKYRGGGYGYT
TRBV13	TRBJ2-5	-	ASSSSGSRQETQY
TRBV19	TRBJ2-5	-	ASSIRDSQETQY
TRBV25-1	TRBJ1-5	-	ASSAVGGTQPQH
TRBV28	TRBJ1-1	-	ASHGRGRTEAF
TRBV27	TRBJ2-1	-	ASIHSGGSWNEQF
TRBV28	TRBJ1-5	-	ASSQRDSINQPQH
TRBV25-1	TRBJ2-7	-	ASRWRGTVYEQY
TRBV9	TRBJ2-1	-	ASSVEGLAGKSSYNEQF
TRBV18	TRBJ1-1	-	ASSHPGIPYTEAF
TRBV9	TRBJ2-3	-	ASSTSGRRRWSDTQY
TRBV7-3	TRBJ2-3	once	ASSLNHRSSTDTQY
TRBV28	TRBJ2-4	once	ASSLAAIANIQY
TRBV11-1	TRBJ1-3	once	ASSSTTGGSGNTIY
TRBV5-4	TRBJ2-7	-	ASSGFRGLDYEQY
TRBV28	TRBJ2-3	once	ASSPLGAGESTDTQY
TRBV5-4	TRBJ2-2	once	ASSRVLNTGELF
TRBV7-9	TRBJ1-1	-	ASSPPGHQNTEAF
TRBV5-4	TRBJ1-6	-	ASSVGVSSYNSPLH
TRBV28	TRBJ2-1	-	ASSLSGGFWGQF
TRBV28	TRBJ2-7	-	ASSFFGSGSGEQY
TRBV18	TRBJ2-1	-	ASSPPERIAGEHYNEQF
TRBV28	TRBJ2-7	-	ASSLKTLAAGGYLEQY